The present T cell receptor (beta chain) was sequenced within a study of cytomegalovirus exposure and HLA in healthy donors. The germline CDR1 and CDR2 sequences are SGHTA and FQGTGA. This CDR3 region has 18 residues. With 2 bases removed from V and 0 bases from J, the gap between germline ends came to 14 bases. With 60 Vbeta and 13 Jbeta primers, the PCR was carried out. Clones were read by immunoSEQ multiplex PCR, and TCRdb kept only the in-frame ones, dropping some. Of tens of thousands of clones in the sample, about 66% were seen once. The sequenced sample consisted of PBMCs. This chain links TRBV7-3 with TRBJ2-6; D uncertain. The sequence derives from a boy aged 10-17 years in good health and CMV-seropositive. CDR3 region: CASSLSFPPGSGANVLTF. In DNA, the CDR3 is TGTGCCAGCAGCTTATCATTCCCCCCCGGCTCTGGGGCCAACGTCCTGACTTTC.